Sequencing of this TCR beta chain was carried out in a study of regulatory and conventional T cells in RAG deficiency. Conventional CD4+ T cells were sorted from blood as CD25-low CD127-high cells. Clones were read by immunoSEQ multiplex PCR, and TCRdb kept only the in-frame ones, dropping some. The profile shows about 46,000 clones, about nine tenths of them singletons. Study conclusions and caveats: In Omenn syndrome, Treg and Tconv repertoires overlapped >75%.

With regard to this clone: Its target is not known.

These same records also appear under a second study, on regulatory T cells. From that paper: Amplification used 52 TRBV primers and 13 TRBJ primers.

Material for sequencing was CD4+ effector T cells sorted from blood. This receptor was taken from a human donor in good health.

This CDR3 reads CASRDGQTYEQYF. The CDR3 DNA follows: TGTGCCAGCAGGGACGGACAGACCTACGAGCAGTACTTC. The rearrangement joins TRBV6-6 to TRBJ2-7; possible D gene TRBD1, 6 bases. Trimming left V 6 bases short and J 2 bases short, with 11 bases between. Per germline, CDR1 MNHNY and CDR2 SVGAGI (reference sequence). There are 13 residues in the CDR3.